The clone carrying this T cell receptor (beta chain) is deemed large. Its antigen remains unidentified. As for time point: proximal margin of the surgical specimen (macroscopically non-inflamed). The CDR3 extends over 15 amino acids. Unmatched junction bases numbered 8, after V lost 7 bases and J lost 5 bases. Germline-derived CDR1 and CDR2 are MNHNY and SVGAGI (reference sequence). Sequenced by immunoSEQ multiplex PCR; TCRdb stores in-frame clones only, minus some. The sample records 7,000 or so clones, around 70% being singletons. This entry is derived from a study of T cell repertoires in ileal Crohn's disease. At the level of the study: About half of patients got postoperative therapy: around 10 thiopurines, around 20 anti-TNF. Study outcomes and limitations: Mucosal expansions were suggested to be mainly CD8 T cells.

The TCR was taken from an adult with Crohn's disease. Sequencing was carried out using ileal tissue. The genes are TRBV6-6 and TRBJ2-2, with 9 bases matching TRBD1. The CDR3 sequence is CASTPGQGGTGELFF. DNA of the CDR3: TGTGCCAGCACCCCGGGACAGGGCGGTACCGGGGAGCTGTTTTTT.